A single sample is the source of the 10 T cell receptor beta chains below, sequenced in a study of blood T cell repertoires in COVID-19. Some clones are missing from TCRdb's copy, which holds only in-frame ones; the method was immunoSEQ multiplex PCR. Of 300,000 to 450,000 clones in the sample, 89% were seen once. Sequencing input: peripheral blood. These receptors were obtained from a woman between 55 and 75 years old with COVID-19, enrolled during active disease.

This chain links TRBV2 with TRBJ2-3; D is possibly TRBD1 (5 bases). Germline lookup yields CDR1 SNHLY and CDR2 FYNNEI. Trimming shortened V by 2 bases and J by 5 bases, and 8 bases separated the two germline ends. CDR3 size: 13 residues. The CDR3, as DNA: TGTGCCAGCAGTGAATCAAGGGGAGATACGCAGTATTTT. Translating it yields CASSESRGDTQYF.

This chain connects TRBV19 to TRBJ1-1; no definite D call. Trimming removed 5 bases from V and 9 bases from J, with 16 bases in between. The CDR3 loop spans 13 amino acids. Germline V gives CDR1 LNHDA, CDR2 SQIVND (reference sequence). CDR3 region: CASSVTPPQKAFF. CDR3 in DNA: TGTGCCAGTAGTGTGACACCGCCCCAGAAAGCTTTCTTT.

J is TRBJ1-1 and V is TRBV6-5, with D perhaps matching TRBD1 (5 bases). Germline loops: CDR1 MNHEY, CDR2 SVGAGI. The CDR3 is made up of 13 amino acids. Trimming took 7 bases from V and 4 from J, leaving 13 bases between them. CDR3 in amino acids: CASTASGGTEAFF. The CDR3 DNA is TGTGCCAGCACCGCCTCGGGGGGCACTGAAGCTTTCTTT.

The chain couples TRBV11-2 to TRBJ2-7, with 7 nucleotides matching TRBD1. With V trimmed by 5 bases and J by 0 bases, 7 bases remained unmatched. Germline-derived CDR1 and CDR2 are SGHAT and FQNNGV. CDR3 length: 15 amino acids. CDR3 sequence (DNA): TGTGCCAGCAGCACACACGCAGGGGGCTCCTACGAGCAGTACTTC. Translating gives CASSTHAGGSYEQYF.

This chain connects TRBV13 to TRBJ2-3; 15 bases align to TRBD2. Losses at the gene ends were 5 bases for V and 8 bases for J; bases not matched to a gene: 14. The germline CDR1 and CDR2 sequences are PRHDT and FYEKMQ (reference sequence). The CDR3 covers 18 residues. This CDR3 is CASSHGTSGGPSQGTQYF. For the CDR3, the DNA is TGTGCCAGCAGCCACGGGACTAGCGGGGGGCCCAGTCAAGGTACGCAGTATTTT.

The rearrangement joins TRBV5-4 to TRBJ2-5, with no clear D. The germline CDR1 and CDR2 sequences are SGHNT and YYREEE (reference sequence). V was cut by 1 base and J by 3 bases, with 7 bases left in between. This CDR3 spans 13 amino acids. CDR3 nucleotides: TGTGCCAGCAGCTTGATCCAGGAAGAGACCCAGTACTTC. Its translation: CASSLIQEETQYF.

This chain links TRBV28 with TRBJ1-2; 8 positions match TRBD1. The germline V gene has CDR1 MDHEN and CDR2 SYDVKM. V shed 6 bases and J 2 bases; nucleotides not matched to a gene: 11. The CDR3 runs 16 residues. The CDR3 coding sequence is TGTGCCAGCAGCGCGGGACAGGCCTCCCAGAACTATGGCTACACCTTC. Amino acids: CASSAGQASQNYGYTF.

The gene calls are TRBV18 and TRBJ2-3; 7 nucleotides agree with TRBD1. V lost 3 bases and J lost 3; bases outside the gene matches: 12. The CDR3 runs to 17 residues. Germline V gives CDR1 KGHSH, CDR2 LQKENI. Here the CDR3 reads CASSPKGTGAITDTQYF. CDR3 sequence (DNA): TGTGCCAGCTCACCCAAAGGAACAGGGGCCATTACAGATACGCAGTATTTT.

This chain uses TRBV7-6 with TRBJ2-3; D possibly corresponds to TRBD2 (6 bases). Deletions cut 0 bases from V and 11 bases from J, with 12 bases between. CDR1 is SGHVS, CDR2 FNYEAQ, per germline. The CDR3 totals 13 residues. The CDR3 DNA follows: TGTGCCAGCAGCTTAGCGCGGGAAACAGGGCAGTATTTT. This gives the protein CASSLARETGQYF.

The CDR3 DNA reads as TGTGCCAGCAGCCAAGGGTACAGGGTCGAGGAGCAGTTCTTC. It codes for CASSQGYRVEEQFF. The chain is built from TRBV3-1 (or the pseudogene TRBV3-2) and TRBJ2-1; TRBD1 might be the D (6 bases). CDR1 and CDR2 (germline): LGHDT, YNNKEL (reference sequence). The CDR3 covers 14 residues. The V gene lost 1 base and the J gene lost 10 bases, with 14 bases spanning the gap.